Listed here is a single T cell receptor (beta chain). Its matching antigen is unknown. These data are taken from a study of T cells expressing NK-cell markers. Looking at the study overall: Sorted CD3+CD56+NKG2C+, CD3+CD56+NKG2C- and CD3+CD56-NKG2C+ T cells supplied TCR beta repertoires. Study-wide results and caveats: These clonotypes also led the CD3+CD56-NKG2C+ fraction in a handful of donors.

The germline V gene has CDR1 SGHNT and CDR2 YYREEE (reference sequence). The CDR3 is 14 amino acids. UMI-tagged 5'RACE template switching yielded the TCR beta cDNA. Each CDR3 protein gets one entry in TCRdb, which reprocessed the 5' RACE reads and gives no DNA. The sample holds around 100,000 distinct CDR3 sequences. This receptor was taken from a woman between 18 and 75 years old in good health. Sequencing used blood T cells: a sorted CD56 or NKG2C T cell subset, CD4+ or CD8+ T cells, or bulk PBMC T cells (not recorded which). V and J are TRBV5-4 and TRBJ1-5; TCRdb indicates TRBD1, and absent DNA this call remains unverified. The CDR3 is CASSLGAENQPQHF.